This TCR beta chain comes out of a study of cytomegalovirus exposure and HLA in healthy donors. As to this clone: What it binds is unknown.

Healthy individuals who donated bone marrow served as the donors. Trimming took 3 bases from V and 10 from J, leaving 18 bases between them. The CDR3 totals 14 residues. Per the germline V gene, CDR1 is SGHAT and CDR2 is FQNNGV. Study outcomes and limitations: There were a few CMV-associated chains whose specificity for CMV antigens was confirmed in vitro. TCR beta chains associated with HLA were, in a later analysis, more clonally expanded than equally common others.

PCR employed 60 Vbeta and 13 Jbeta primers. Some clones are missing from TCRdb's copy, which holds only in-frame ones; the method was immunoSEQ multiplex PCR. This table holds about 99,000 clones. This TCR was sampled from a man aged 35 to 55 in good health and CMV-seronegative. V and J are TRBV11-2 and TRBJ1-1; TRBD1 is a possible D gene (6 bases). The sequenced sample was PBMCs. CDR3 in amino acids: CASSFSSTGSGAFF. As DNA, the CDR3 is TGTGCCAGCAGCTTTTCTTCAACAGGGTCAGGAGCTTTCTTT.